The present T cell receptor (beta chain) was sequenced within a study of cytomegalovirus exposure and HLA in healthy donors. Study-wide results and limits: Because they were indistinguishable, some V segments, including TRBV6-2 and TRBV6-3, were excluded. When analyzed later, a missense DCLRE1C variant was found to be linked to TCR beta V- and J-gene trimming. Later on, an analysis found that several of the most significant clusters appeared to be linked to common viral pathogens, which included parvovirus B19.

This PCR relied on a set of 60 Vbeta primers and 13 Jbeta primers. Sequenced by immunoSEQ multiplex PCR; TCRdb stores in-frame clones only, minus some. The sample contains 150,000 or so clones, less than 85% of which appear only once. Points on this clone: The antigen remains unidentified.

Germline-derived CDR1 and CDR2 are SGHTA and FQGNSA. This CDR3 is built from 13 residues. With V trimmed by 8 bases and J by 2 bases, 3 bases remained unmatched. The receptor comes from a woman aged 45-65 years in good health and CMV-seropositive. Sequenced material: PBMCs. The V call is TRBV7-2, the J call TRBJ2-1; 7 bases agree with TRBD2. The CDR3 bases are TGTGCCAGCGCCGGGGGGACCTACAATGAGCAGTTCTTC. Translated: CASAGGTYNEQFF.